The present T cell receptor beta chain was sequenced within a study of T-cell reconstitution after alpha-beta-depleted transplantation in children (dated by TCRdb to the mid-2010s). Some background on the complete study: The study quantitatively tracked T-cell immune reconstitution after TCRalphabeta/CD19-depleted allogeneic hematopoietic cell transplantation in children using TCR repertoire profiling. General findings and caveats noted by the study authors: The apparently early recovery of alphabetaT-cell counts about two months after transplant reportedly depended on only several hundred rapidly expanded clones that came from non-depleted graft cells. In some patients, the high TCRbeta diversity seen at day 60 was put down to recipient T cells and intrathymic progenitors that had survived conditioning. The frequencies of hyperexpanded clones fell over the following months, and after one year, T-cell counts and TCRbeta diversity were mostly attributed to newly produced T cells.

In the case of this clonotype: This clone's antigen is unknown. The input lacks base qualities; no much larger clone sits a single base away.

The cysteine opens and the phenylalanine closes a CDR3 of 17 amino acids. Only the CDR3 DNA is retained, 51 bases long and in frame from the first base. The junction carries 17 bases between V and J, which are trimmed by 1 base and 5 bases respectively. Looking up the germline V gene yields CDR1 SGHTA and CDR2 FQGTGA. Preparation of the library involved PCR. Sequenced using an Illumina HiSeq 2500. TCR library preparation used molecular barcoding, with unique molecular identifiers applied to normalize quantification of the TCRbeta repertoire. TCRdb cleaned the public reads at Q25 with fastp, built clones with MiXCR and kept in-frame beta chains. Each entry merges the rows of one CDR3 protein and shows their most common DNA and genes. This sample holds 55,000 to 65,000 distinct CDR3 sequences; roughly 46% were observed only once. The ten largest clonotypes hold roughly 98% of the sample. The label giving this sample's treatment or condition can be read as: allogeneic hematopoietic cell transplantation with graft depleted of TCRalphabeta T cells and CD19 B cells. TCRalphabeta/CD19-depleted allogeneic hematopoietic cell grafts were given to the transplant recipients, all of whom were children.

The sample was PBMCs, mostly from graft donor cells, taken 360 days after TCRalphabeta/CD19-depleted stem cell transplant. This sequence was found in a male patient younger than 18 who had a stem cell transplant for acute lymphoblastic leukemia, so the T cells may come from the graft donor. The chain was built from TRBV7-3 and TRBJ2-2, with no confident D gene call. This receptor has the CDR3 CASSLKAVGQLTGELFF. The DNA reads as follows: TGTGCCAGCAGCTTAAAGGCGGTCGGGCAGTTAACCGGGGAGCTGTTTTTT.